These 30 T cell receptor beta chains were all obtained from the same sample, sequenced in a study of blood T cell repertoires in COVID-19. TCRdb keeps only in-frame clones here, not all; method: immunoSEQ multiplex PCR. There are 230,000 or so clones in the sample; roughly 80% occur only once, and around 4.4% lies in the top ten. The sequencing input was peripheral blood. The receptors shown here come from a man aged 50-60 years with active or convalescent COVID-19.

The chain employs TRBV9 and TRBJ1-1, with unresolved D. This CDR3 has 16 amino acids. Germline-derived CDR1 and CDR2 are SGDLS and YYNGEE. V lost 2 bases, J lost 4 bases, and 18 bases lay in between. The CDR3 nucleotides are TGTGCCAGCAGCGTCGGTTCCGCCCCTATGAGCACTGAAGCTTTCTTT. It specifies CASSVGSAPMSTEAFF.

The chain has TRBV27 and TRBJ1-1; 8 bases agree with TRBD1. Looked up from germline, CDR1 is MNHEY and CDR2 is SMNVEV (reference sequence). This CDR3 has 14 residues. V lost 5 bases, J lost 8 bases, and 10 bases stayed unmatched. The DNA for the CDR3 is TGTGCCAGCAGTACAATAAACAGGGGGTGGGAAGCTTTCTTT. Protein sequence: CASSTINRGWEAFF.

The chain is built from TRBV30 and TRBJ2-7; perhaps TRBD2 as D (5 bases). The CDR3 has 14 residues. Trimming left V 2 bases short and J 2 bases short, with 13 bases between. Germline CDR1 and CDR2: GTSNPN and SVGIG (reference sequence). CDR3 amino acids: CAWSPSGVTYEQYF. CDR3 bases: TGTGCCTGGAGTCCCTCCGGGGTCACCTACGAGCAGTACTTC. Variable domain in full (rest from reference TRBV30 and TRBJ2-7): SQTIHQWPATLVQPVGSPLSLECTVEGTSNPNLYWYRQAAGRGLQLLFYSVGIGQISSEVPQNLSASRPQDRQFILSSKKLLLSDSGFYLCAWSPSGVTYEQYFGPGTRLTVT.

The rearrangement uses TRBV5-4 and TRBJ2-1; 10 positions agree with TRBD2. The CDR3 loop spans 15 amino acids. Losses at the gene ends were 2 bases for V and 4 bases for J; bases not matched to a gene: 3. Germline CDR1 SGHNT, CDR2 YYREEE (reference sequence). Written as DNA, the CDR3 is TGTGCCAGCAGCTTAGAGCGGGGGGGGTACAATGAGCAGTTCTTC. Translation gives CASSLERGGYNEQFF.

The chain employs TRBV10-2 and TRBJ2-7; TRBD1 matches 10 bases. The length of the CDR3 is 12 residues. The germline V gene has CDR1 WSHSY and CDR2 SAAADI. The V and J ends lost 6 bases and 5 bases, in that order; junction bases with no gene match: 1. In nucleotides, the CDR3 is TGCGCCAGCAGGACAGGGGGCGACGAGCAGTACTTC. As protein: CASRTGGDEQYF.

The chain uses TRBV7-9 and TRBJ1-2; a weak D match, TRBD1 (5 bases). The CDR3 is made up of 13 amino acids. The germline gives CDR1 SEHNR, CDR2 FQNEAQ (reference sequence). Between the trimmed V and J ends, which lost 1 base and 8 bases, there was a span of 11 bases. CDR3 protein: CASSLDGQEGYTF. CDR3 DNA: TGTGCCAGCAGCTTAGACGGACAAGAGGGCTACACCTTC.

This chain uses TRBV28 with TRBJ1-1; D is possibly TRBD1 (6 bases). CDR1 and CDR2 from the germline V gene are MDHEN and SYDVKM. The CDR3 sequence is 12 residues long. The V and J ends lost 7 bases and 4 bases respectively, with 10 bases between them. In DNA, the CDR3 is TGTGCCAGCACCACCAGGGGCACTGAAGCTTTCTTT. Its translation is CASTTRGTEAFF.

The chain carries TRBV6-5 and TRBJ1-4, with D possibly being TRBD1 (5 bases). CDR1 MNHEY and CDR2 SVGAGI come from the germline V gene. The length of the CDR3 is 15 residues. V was trimmed by 4 bases and J by 10 bases, leaving 19 bases between them. The CDR3 loop reads CASSSNPGTGGKLFF. The DNA of the CDR3 is TGTGCCAGCAGTTCGAATCCGGGGACGGGGGGAAAACTGTTTTTT.

The rearrangement links TRBV11-2 to TRBJ2-5; TRBD1 agrees at 12 bases. Germline V gives CDR1 SGHAT, CDR2 FQNNGV. The V and J ends lost 6 bases and 5 bases, in that order; junction bases with no gene match: 10. The CDR3 loop spans 16 amino acids. The CDR3 loop is CASSSGTGGVGETQYF. Here the CDR3 DNA reads TGTGCCAGCAGTTCCGGGACAGGGGGCGTAGGGGAGACCCAGTACTTC. Looking up the rest from reference TRBV11-2 and TRBJ2-5 gives the full variable domain: EAGVAQSPRYKIIEKRQSVAFWCNPISGHATLYWYQQILGQGPKLLIQFQNNGVVDDSQLPKDRFSAERLKGVDSTLKIQPAKLEDSAVYLCASSSGTGGVGETQYFGPGTRLLVL.

The rearrangement joins TRBV3-1 (or the pseudogene TRBV3-2) to TRBJ1-2, with TRBD1 matching 9 bases. Unmatched junction bases numbered 5, after V lost 4 bases and J lost 8 bases. The CDR3 covers 13 residues. Germline CDR1 reads LGHDT; CDR2 reads YNNKEL (reference sequence). The CDR3 here is CASSRRQGGGYTF. The CDR3 region has the DNA TGTGCCAGCAGCCGCCGACAGGGGGGCGGCTACACCTTC.

V and J are TRBV27 and TRBJ2-7; 7 nucleotides match TRBD2. V gave up 3 bases and J gave up 5 bases; unmatched junction bases: 4. Germline values: CDR1 MNHEY, CDR2 SMNVEV (reference sequence). The CDR3 is 13 amino acids. CDR3 protein: CASSLGGRDEQYF. CDR3 bases: TGTGCCAGCAGTTTGGGGGGGAGGGACGAGCAGTACTTC.

The chain recombines TRBV14 with TRBJ1-2, with D tentatively TRBD1 (6 bases). The germline gives CDR1 SGHDN, CDR2 FVKESK. The CDR3 has 13 residues. V lost 2 bases, J lost 7 bases, and 11 bases lay in between. DNA of the CDR3: TGTGCCAGCAGCCAAAGCAGGGGTTTTGGCTACACCTTC. Translated, it gives CASSQSRGFGYTF.

This clone has only a few counts. The genes are TRBV7-2 and TRBJ1-1; TRBD1 might be the D (5 bases). V was clipped by 1 base and J by 5 bases, with 17 bases between them. The CDR3 loop spans 16 amino acids. CDR1 is SGHTA, CDR2 FQGNSA, per germline. The CDR3 nucleotides read TGTGCCAGCAGCTTAGAGAGTGGAGGGGTTGGGACTGAAGCTTTCTTT. It is translated as CASSLESGGVGTEAFF.

This clone has ten or more counts. This rearrangement joins TRBV29-1 to TRBJ1-1, with 9 bases lining up with TRBD1. Germline V gene sequence: CDR1 SQVTM, CDR2 ANQGSEA. The CDR3 is made up of 14 amino acids. The V segment lost 5 bases and the J segment 1 base; nucleotides outside the gene matches: 5. The CDR3 DNA reads as TGCAGCGTTCCACAGGGGGCAAAGAACACTGAAGCTTTCTTT. Protein: CSVPQGAKNTEAFF.

This chain uses TRBV19 with TRBJ2-7; TRBD1 matches at 8 bases. Losses at the gene ends were 5 bases for V and 2 bases for J; bases not matched to a gene: 5. The CDR3 covers 14 residues. The germline V gene encodes CDR1 LNHDA and CDR2 SQIVND (reference sequence). CDR3 coding DNA: TGTGCCAGTAGTGCCCGGACAGGGACCTACGAGCAGTACTTC. As protein: CASSARTGTYEQYF.

This chain links TRBV2 with TRBJ1-3; D remains unclear. The V gene lost 7 bases and the J gene lost 2 bases, with 15 bases spanning the gap. Germline V gene data show CDR1 as SNHLY and CDR2 as FYNNEI. The CDR3 loop spans 15 amino acids. In DNA, the CDR3 is TGTGCCAGCACCCGAGGGCAGGTCCCTGGAAACACCATATATTTT. Residues: CASTRGQVPGNTIYF.

This clone came up once. The genes are TRBV7-2 and TRBJ2-3; D call uncertain. In germline, CDR1 is SGHTA, CDR2 FQGNSA. Trimming stripped 2 bases from V and 4 bases from J, with 7 bases between. The length of the CDR3 is 13 residues. CDR3 coding DNA: TGTGCCAGCAGCTTATCACCGGCAGATACGCAGTATTTT. Its translation is CASSLSPADTQYF. Variable domain in full (rest from reference TRBV7-2 and TRBJ2-3): GAGVSQSPSNKVTEKGKDVELRCDPISGHTALYWYRQSLGQGLEFLIYFQGNSAPDKSGLPSDRFSAERTGGSVSTLTIQRTQQEDSAVYLCASSLSPADTQYFGPGTRLTVL.

In DNA form, the CDR3 reads TGCGCCAGCAGACCGACTAGCGGGGGACCCTACAATGAGCAGTTCTTC. Translation gives CASRPTSGGPYNEQFF. The genes are TRBV5-1 and TRBJ2-1; the match to TRBD2 covers 12 bases. Germline assignment: CDR1 SGHRS and CDR2 YFSETQ. The CDR3 has 16 residues. Trimming took 5 bases from V and 2 from J; bases not matched to a gene: 5.

The chain links TRBV13 to TRBJ1-1; maybe TRBD1 (6 bases). Germline V gene sequence: CDR1 PRHDT, CDR2 FYEKMQ (reference sequence). The CDR3 consists of 15 residues. V was shortened by 3 bases and J by 1 base, with 12 bases between the two germline ends. The CDR3, as DNA: TGTGCCAGCAGCTTTCGGGGACACCAGAACACTGAAGCTTTCTTT. It codes for CASSFRGHQNTEAFF.

CDR3 DNA sequence: TGTGCCAGCGGAAGTGGACAGGGGGCGACAGATACGCAGTATTTT. Translated: CASGSGQGATDTQYF. The V gene is TRBV9, the J gene TRBJ2-3, with 11 bases identical to TRBD1. Per germline, CDR1 SGDLS and CDR2 YYNGEE. V shed 7 bases, J shed 3 bases, and the junction held 7 bases outside the gene matches. The CDR3 consists of 15 residues.

J is TRBJ1-2 and V is TRBV25-1; D gene uncertain. The CDR3 length is 12 residues. Germline assignment: CDR1 MGHDK and CDR2 SYGVNS. V was trimmed by 6 bases and J by 4 bases, leaving 9 bases between them. This CDR3 is CASSGVGYGYTF. The CDR3, as DNA: TGTGCCAGCAGCGGGGTTGGCTATGGCTACACCTTC.

The chain has TRBV7-6 and TRBJ1-3; TRBD1 matches 7 bases. The V gene end was trimmed by 3 bases and the J gene end by 0 bases; junction bases not matched to a gene: 8. Germline V CDR1 and CDR2: SGHVS, FNYEAQ. The CDR3 consists of 17 residues. The DNA for the CDR3 is TGTGCCAGCAGCTTGAGGGACAGCCTTGTCTCTGGAAACACCATATATTTT. This codes for CASSLRDSLVSGNTIYF.

The sample holds a few counts of this clone. The chain has TRBV4-3 and TRBJ2-7, with 7 bases lining up with TRBD2. Germline V lookup: CDR1 LGHNA, CDR2 YSLEER. The V gene end was trimmed by 0 bases and the J gene end by 1 base; junction bases not matched to a gene: 3. The CDR3 covers 15 residues. CDR3 loop: CASSQDLAVSYEQYF. As DNA, the CDR3 is TGCGCCAGCAGCCAAGACCTAGCGGTATCCTACGAGCAGTACTTC.

The chain employs TRBV5-6 and TRBJ2-1, with 8 bases identical to TRBD1. Germline-derived CDR1 and CDR2 are SGHDT and YYEEEE. The V segment lost 0 bases and the J segment 4 bases; nucleotides outside the gene matches: 3. This CDR3 region has 15 residues. The CDR3 sequence is CASSLDRGFYNEQFF. The CDR3 coding sequence is TGTGCCAGCAGCTTGGACAGGGGGTTTTACAATGAGCAGTTCTTC.

The chain has TRBV11-2 and TRBJ1-3, with D hard to call. Trimming took off 8 bases at V and 0 bases at J, with 8 bases between the two ends. The CDR3 is made up of 13 amino acids. Germline loops: CDR1 SGHAT, CDR2 FQNNGV. The CDR3 sequence: CASAIYSGNTIYF. The CDR3 bases are TGTGCCAGCGCAATCTACTCTGGAAACACCATATATTTT. The whole variable domain, remainder taken from reference TRBV11-2 and TRBJ1-3, is EAGVAQSPRYKIIEKRQSVAFWCNPISGHATLYWYQQILGQGPKLLIQFQNNGVVDDSQLPKDRFSAERLKGVDSTLKIQPAKLEDSAVYLCASAIYSGNTIYFGEGSWLTVV.

The chain links TRBV6-1 to TRBJ2-1; 7 bases are a match to TRBD2. Trimming removed 3 bases from V and 4 bases from J; junction bases left unmatched: 3. Looked up from germline, CDR1 is MNHNS and CDR2 is SASEGT. There are 14 residues in the CDR3. CDR3 in amino acids: CASSDGGGYNEQFF. CDR3 nucleotides: TGTGCCAGCAGTGATGGGGGGGGTTACAATGAGCAGTTCTTC.

The V gene is TRBV3-1 (or the pseudogene TRBV3-2), the J gene TRBJ2-1, with 9 bases that match TRBD2. The germline V gene has CDR1 LGHDT and CDR2 YNNKEL (reference sequence). This CDR3 spans 19 amino acids. The J segment lost 1 base and the V segment lost 3 bases, leaving 13 bases of the junction unmatched. CDR3 bases: TGTGCCAGCAGCCACGCTTGGGGCGGGGGGGCCAGGTCCTACAATGAGCAGTTCTTC. Translated, it gives CASSHAWGGGARSYNEQFF.

This clone was picked up a small number of times. This chain uses TRBV28 with TRBJ1-2, with TRBD1 as a possible D gene (6 bases). CDR3 length: 16 amino acids. Germline V gene sequence: CDR1 MDHEN, CDR2 SYDVKM. Trimming shortened V by 5 bases and J by 5 bases, and 21 bases separated the two germline ends. The CDR3 reads CASSDPQQGGTYGYTF. Here the CDR3 DNA reads TGTGCCAGCAGTGACCCCCAACAGGGAGGGACTTATGGCTACACCTTC.

The chain links TRBV11-2 to TRBJ2-4; no clear D. Trimming left V 0 bases short and J 0 bases short, with 12 bases between. There are 17 residues in the CDR3. Germline V gene sequence: CDR1 SGHAT, CDR2 FQNNGV. CDR3 sequence (DNA): TGTGCCAGCAGCTTAGATCGAAGCTTCCAAGCCAAAAACATTCAGTACTTC. Its translation is CASSLDRSFQAKNIQYF. Using reference TRBV11-2 and TRBJ2-4 for the parts outside the CDR3, the full variable domain is EAGVAQSPRYKIIEKRQSVAFWCNPISGHATLYWYQQILGQGPKLLIQFQNNGVVDDSQLPKDRFSAERLKGVDSTLKIQPAKLEDSAVYLCASSLDRSFQAKNIQYFGAGTRLSVL.

The V gene is TRBV7-9, the J gene TRBJ2-7, with D possibly matching TRBD1 (5 bases). This CDR3 is 13 amino acids long. V was pared by 5 bases and J by 4 bases, with 12 bases between. In germline, CDR1 is SEHNR, CDR2 FQNEAQ (reference sequence). In DNA, the CDR3 is TGTGCCAGCAGCCACCGACAGTCTTACGAGCAGTACTTC. This codes for CASSHRQSYEQYF.